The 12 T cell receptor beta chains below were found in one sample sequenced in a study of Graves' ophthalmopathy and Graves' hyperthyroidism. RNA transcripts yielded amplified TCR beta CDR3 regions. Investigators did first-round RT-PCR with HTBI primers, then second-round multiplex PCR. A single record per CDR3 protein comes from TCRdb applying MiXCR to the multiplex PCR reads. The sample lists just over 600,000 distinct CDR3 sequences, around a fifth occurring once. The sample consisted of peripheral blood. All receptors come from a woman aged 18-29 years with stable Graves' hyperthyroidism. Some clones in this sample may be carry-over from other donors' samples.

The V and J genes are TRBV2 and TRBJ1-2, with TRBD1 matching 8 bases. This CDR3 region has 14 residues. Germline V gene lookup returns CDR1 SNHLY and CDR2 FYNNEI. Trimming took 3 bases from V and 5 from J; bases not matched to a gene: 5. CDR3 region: CASSEAQGVYGYTF. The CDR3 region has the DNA TGTGCCAGCAGTGAGGCACAGGGGGTTTATGGCTACACCTTC.

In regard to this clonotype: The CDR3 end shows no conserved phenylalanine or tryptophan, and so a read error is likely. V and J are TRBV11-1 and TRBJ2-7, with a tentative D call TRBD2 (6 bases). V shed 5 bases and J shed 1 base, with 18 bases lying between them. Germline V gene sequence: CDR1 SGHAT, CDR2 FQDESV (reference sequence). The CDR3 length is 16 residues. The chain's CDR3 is CASSPGTPWESYEQYY. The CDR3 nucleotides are TGTGCCAGCAGCCCAGGGACTCCCTGGGAATCCTACGAGCAGTACTAC.

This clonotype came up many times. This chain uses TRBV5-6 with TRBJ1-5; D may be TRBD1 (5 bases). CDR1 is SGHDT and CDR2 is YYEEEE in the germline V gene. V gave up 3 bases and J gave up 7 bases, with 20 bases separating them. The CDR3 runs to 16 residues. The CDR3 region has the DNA TGTGCCAGCAGCTGGAGGGGCGGGGGGAATAAACAGCCCCAGCATTTT. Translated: CASSWRGGGNKQPQHF. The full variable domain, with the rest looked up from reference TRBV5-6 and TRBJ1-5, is DAGVTQSPTHLIKTRGQQVTLRCSPKSGHDTVSWYQQALGQGPQFIFQYYEEEERQRGNFPDRFSGHQFPNYSSELNVNALLLGDSALYLCASSWRGGGNKQPQHFGDGTRLSIL.

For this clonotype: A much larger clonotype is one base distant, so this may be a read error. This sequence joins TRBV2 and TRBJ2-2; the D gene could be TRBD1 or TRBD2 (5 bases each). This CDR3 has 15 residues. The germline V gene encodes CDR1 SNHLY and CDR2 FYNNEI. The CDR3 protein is CASSPDSLNTGELCF. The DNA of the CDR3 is TGTGCCAGCAGCCCTGACAGCCTCAACACCGGGGAGCTGTGTTTT.

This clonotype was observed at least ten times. In nucleotides, the CDR3 is TGTGCCAGCACCGGGCGAGACAGGGGTAATTCACCCCTCCACTTT. As protein: CASTGRDRGNSPLHF. The chain couples TRBV6-2 or TRBV6-3 to TRBJ1-6; 8 nucleotides line up with TRBD1. Germline lookup yields CDR1 MNHEY and CDR2 SVGEGT. This CDR3 is 15 amino acids long. Trimming removed 7 bases from V and 6 bases from J; junction bases left unmatched: 8.

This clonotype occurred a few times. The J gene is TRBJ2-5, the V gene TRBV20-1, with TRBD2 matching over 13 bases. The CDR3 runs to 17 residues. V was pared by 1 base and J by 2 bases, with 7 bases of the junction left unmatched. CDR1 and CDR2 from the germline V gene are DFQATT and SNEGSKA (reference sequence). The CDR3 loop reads CSARVTSGRALQETQYF. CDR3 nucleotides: TGCAGTGCTAGAGTCACTAGCGGGAGGGCCCTACAAGAGACCCAGTACTTC.

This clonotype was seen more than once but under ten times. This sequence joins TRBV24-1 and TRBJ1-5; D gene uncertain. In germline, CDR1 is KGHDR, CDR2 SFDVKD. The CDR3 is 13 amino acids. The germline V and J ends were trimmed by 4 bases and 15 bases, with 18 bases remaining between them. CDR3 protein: CATSDHDRGSWHF. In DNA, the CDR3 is TGTGCCACCAGTGACCACGACCGAGGATCGTGGCATTTT.

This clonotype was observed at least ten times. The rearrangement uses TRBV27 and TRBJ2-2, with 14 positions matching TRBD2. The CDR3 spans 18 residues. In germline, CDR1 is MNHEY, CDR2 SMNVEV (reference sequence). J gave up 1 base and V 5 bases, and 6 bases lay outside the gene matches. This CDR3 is CASSPDGTSGRNTGELFF. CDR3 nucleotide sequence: TGTGCCAGCAGTCCAGACGGGACTAGCGGGAGGAACACCGGGGAGCTGTTTTTT.

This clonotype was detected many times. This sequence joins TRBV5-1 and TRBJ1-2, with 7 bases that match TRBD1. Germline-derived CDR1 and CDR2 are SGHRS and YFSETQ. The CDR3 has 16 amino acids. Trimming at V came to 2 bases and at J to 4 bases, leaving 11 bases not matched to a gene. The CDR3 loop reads CASSLPGQSTGYGYTF. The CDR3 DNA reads TGCGCCAGCAGCTTACCGGGACAGAGTACAGGCTATGGCTACACCTTC.

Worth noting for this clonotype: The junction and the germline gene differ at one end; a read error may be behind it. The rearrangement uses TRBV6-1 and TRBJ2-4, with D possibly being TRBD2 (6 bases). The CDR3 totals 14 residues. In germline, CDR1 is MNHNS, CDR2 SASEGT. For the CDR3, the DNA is TGTGCCAGCAGCCAATCCGGGGGAAAAAACATTAAGTACTTC. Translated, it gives CASSQSGGKNIKYF.

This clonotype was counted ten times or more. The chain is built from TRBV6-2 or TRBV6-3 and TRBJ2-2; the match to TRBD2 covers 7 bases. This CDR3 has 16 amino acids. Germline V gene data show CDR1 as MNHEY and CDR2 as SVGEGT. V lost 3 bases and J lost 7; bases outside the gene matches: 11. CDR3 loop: CASSYGSGVIIGELFF. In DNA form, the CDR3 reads TGTGCCAGCAGTTATGGAAGCGGGGTGATTATCGGGGAGCTGTTTTTT.

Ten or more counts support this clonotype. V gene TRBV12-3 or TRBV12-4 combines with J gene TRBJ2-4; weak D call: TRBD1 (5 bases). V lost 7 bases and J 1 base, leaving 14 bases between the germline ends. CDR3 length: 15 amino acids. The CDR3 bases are TGTGCCAGCACCCCCGCGGCAGGGGCCAAAAACATTCAGTACTTC. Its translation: CASTPAAGAKNIQYF.